The 5 T cell receptor beta chains listed next were all sequenced from one sample in a study of shared clonotypes between healthy human individuals. In the naive CD8 group, cells lacked CD45RO and were positively selected for CCR7, so terminally differentiated effector memory CD45RA+ cells were left out. TCRdb's copy holds only in-frame clones and misses some; the assay was immunoSEQ multiplex PCR. The sample records about 2,200,000 clones, 90% to 95% being singletons. Sample: naive CD8+ T cells from PBMCs. The receptor set was obtained from a man between 18 and 29 years old in good health. Some clones in this sample may be carry-over from other donors' samples.

This clone occurred once. The chain employs TRBV9 and TRBJ1-1; D gene uncertain. CDR3 size: 14 residues. The germline V and J ends were trimmed by 0 bases and 4 bases, with 10 bases remaining between them. The germline V gene has CDR1 SGDLS and CDR2 YYNGEE. CDR3 sequence (DNA): TGTGCCAGCAGCGTAGATGGCCGCCCCACTGAAGCTTTCTTT. It yields the protein CASSVDGRPTEAFF.

The gene calls are TRBV14 and TRBJ2-1, with a weak D call TRBD2 (6 bases). The CDR3 contains 17 residues. V was clipped by 0 bases and J by 8 bases, with 20 bases between them. Germline V lookup: CDR1 SGHDN, CDR2 FVKESK. The CDR3, as DNA: TGTGCCAGCAGCCAAGACACGGGACTGCCCCCGTACGATGAGCAGTTCTTC. It encodes CASSQDTGLPPYDEQFF.

This clone was recorded once. V gene TRBV7-9 combines with J gene TRBJ1-1; TRBD1 matches at 8 bases. The length of the CDR3 is 15 residues. J gave up 0 bases and V 5 bases, and 5 bases lay outside the gene matches. Germline CDR1 reads SEHNR; CDR2 reads FQNEAQ (reference sequence). CDR3 protein: CASSERDRLNTEAFF. As DNA, the CDR3 is TGTGCCAGCAGCGAGCGGGACAGGTTGAACACTGAAGCTTTCTTT.

This sequence joins TRBV28 and TRBJ2-4; D uncertain. CDR3 length: 16 amino acids. With 1 base removed from V and 1 base from J, the gap between germline ends came to 11 bases. Germline CDR1 is MDHEN and CDR2 is SYDVKM. This chain's CDR3 is CASSLLTPGAKNIQYF. The CDR3 bases are TGTGCCAGCAGTTTATTGACCCCTGGGGCCAAAAACATTCAGTACTTC.

J is TRBJ2-7 and V is TRBV27; possible D gene TRBD1, 5 bases. Trimming took off 8 bases at V and 5 bases at J, with 19 bases between the two ends. Germline V CDR1 and CDR2: MNHEY, SMNVEV (reference sequence). The CDR3 is made up of 14 amino acids. The CDR3 bases are TGTGCCAGCGCTCTGTTCCGGCAGGGCGACGAGCAGTACTTC. Amino acid sequence: CASALFRQGDEQYF.